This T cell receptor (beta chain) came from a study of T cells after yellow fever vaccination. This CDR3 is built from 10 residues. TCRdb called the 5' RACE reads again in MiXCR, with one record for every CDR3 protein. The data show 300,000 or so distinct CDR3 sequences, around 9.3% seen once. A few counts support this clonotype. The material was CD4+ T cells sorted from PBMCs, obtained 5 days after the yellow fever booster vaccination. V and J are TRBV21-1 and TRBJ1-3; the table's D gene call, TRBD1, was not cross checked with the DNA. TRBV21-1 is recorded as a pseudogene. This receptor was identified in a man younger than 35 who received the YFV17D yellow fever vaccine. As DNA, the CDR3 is TGTGCCAGCAGCACTCCCACGGGGGATTTT. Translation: CASSTPTGDF.